These 30 T cell receptor beta chains were sequenced from one sample in a study of CD8 T cells in ankylosing spondylitis. TCRdb ran MiXCR on the 5' RACE reads and lists one entry per CDR3 protein. The table lists 150,000 to 200,000 distinct CDR3 sequences, 11% of them singletons. The sequenced material came from blood, either unsorted or a sorted T cell fraction (not recorded which). These receptors originate from a male donor with ankylosing spondylitis or in good health (not recorded which).

This clonotype was seen at least ten times. The rearrangement joins TRBV20-1 to TRBJ1-2; 10 nucleotides agree with TRBD1. The CDR3 runs to 17 residues. Germline V gene sequence: CDR1 DFQATT, CDR2 SNEGSKA (reference sequence). V dropped 2 bases and J dropped 1; count of bases not matched to a gene: 10. The CDR3 spells CSARKATGTGVNYGYTF. The DNA for the CDR3 is TGCAGTGCTAGAAAGGCGACCGGGACAGGGGTTAACTATGGCTACACCTTC.

The V gene is TRBV5-1, the J gene TRBJ2-1; 14 nucleotides line up with TRBD2. CDR1 and CDR2 (germline): SGHRS, YFSETQ. The CDR3 is 18 residues long. The V segment lost 1 base and the J segment 7 bases; nucleotides outside the gene matches: 10. DNA of the CDR3: TGCGCCAGCAGCTTGACCTTTGGGACTAGCGGGGGTAAGAATGAGCAGTTCTTC. Protein sequence: CASSLTFGTSGGKNEQFF.

The sample holds many counts of this clonotype. The rearrangement uses TRBV7-6 and TRBJ2-1, with no clear D. V was pared by 1 base and J by 9 bases, with 10 bases between. The CDR3 sequence is 13 residues long. The germline CDR1 and CDR2 sequences are SGHVS and FNYEAQ. The CDR3 protein is CASSLVGGGEQFF. CDR3 DNA sequence: TGTGCCAGCAGCTTAGTGGGTGGTGGTGAGCAGTTCTTC.

This clonotype was detected many times. The V gene is TRBV5-1, the J gene TRBJ1-1; 9 bases are shared with TRBD1. CDR3 length: 14 amino acids. V lost 4 bases to trimming and J lost 2 bases; unmatched junction nucleotides: 3. Germline V gene sequence: CDR1 SGHRS, CDR2 YFSETQ. The CDR3 is CASSRDRVNTEAFF. CDR3 sequence (DNA): TGCGCCAGCAGCCGGGACAGGGTCAACACTGAAGCTTTCTTT.

This clonotype came up once. The V and J genes are TRBV27 and TRBJ2-7; 7 positions agree with TRBD2. The trim removed 6 bases at V and 5 bases at J, leaving 10 bases unmatched. CDR1 is MNHEY, CDR2 SMNVEV, per germline (reference sequence). This CDR3 contains 14 residues. The CDR3 sequence is CASRGGTYGHEQYF. As DNA, the CDR3 is TGTGCCAGCAGGGGAGGGACTTATGGGCACGAGCAGTACTTC.

V and J are TRBV21-1 and TRBJ1-2; the table's D call, TRBD1, was not checked against the DNA. TRBV21-1 is assigned pseudogene status. This CDR3 is 14 amino acids long. The CDR3 DNA sequence: TGTGCCAGCAGCAAAGCCGCAGGTGGGCATGGCTACACCTTC. Its translation is CASSKAAGGHGYTF.

At least ten counts were recorded for this clonotype. This chain uses TRBV12-3 or TRBV12-4 with TRBJ1-1, with a tentative D call TRBD1 (5 bases). V gave up 5 bases and J gave up 1 base, with 8 bases separating them. The CDR3 length is 13 residues. As DNA, the CDR3 is TGTGCCAGCAGTCCGGACAAGAACACTGAAGCTTTCTTT. Its protein is CASSPDKNTEAFF.

This clonotype has ten or more counts. This chain connects TRBV5-1 to TRBJ2-5, with 8 bases matching TRBD1. The CDR3 consists of 13 residues. Looked up from germline, CDR1 is SGHRS and CDR2 is YFSETQ. V lost 4 bases and J lost 5; bases outside the gene matches: 4. The CDR3 loop reads CASSPDRGETQYF. The CDR3 DNA reads TGCGCCAGCAGCCCTGACAGGGGTGAGACCCAGTACTTC.

A note on this clonotype: This may come from a read error, since a much larger clone is one base off. The chain has TRBV2 and TRBJ2-1; no firm D call. CDR1 and CDR2 (germline): SNHLY, FYNNEI. The CDR3 covers 12 residues. CDR3 DNA: TGTGTCAGCAGTGGTTTGTACAATGAGCAGTTCTTC. This translates into CVSSGLYNEQFF.

This clonotype was seen many times. The V and J genes are TRBV11-2 and TRBJ2-2; TRBD2 matches 7 bases. V lost 4 bases, J lost 4 bases, and 6 bases stayed unmatched. The CDR3 covers 15 residues. Germline V gene data show CDR1 as SGHAT and CDR2 as FQNNGV. CDR3 nucleotides: TGTGCCAGCAGCTATCCGACTAGCCCCACCGGGGAGCTGTTTTTT. Amino acid sequence: CASSYPTSPTGELFF. Full variable domain (missing parts from reference TRBV11-2 and TRBJ2-2): EAGVAQSPRYKIIEKRQSVAFWCNPISGHATLYWYQQILGQGPKLLIQFQNNGVVDDSQLPKDRFSAERLKGVDSTLKIQPAKLEDSAVYLCASSYPTSPTGELFFGEGSRLTVL.

This chain connects TRBV7-8 to TRBJ1-6; no reliable D call. V was pared by 5 bases and J by 6 bases, with 17 bases between. CDR3 length: 16 residues. CDR1 and CDR2 from the germline V gene are SGHVS and FQNEAQ. DNA of the CDR3: TGTGCCAGCAGCGACATCCTCGGAGTGTCTAATTCACCCCTCCACTTT. Encoded protein: CASSDILGVSNSPLHF.

Note on this clonotype: One end of the junction fails to match germline, which may point to a read error. The rearrangement joins TRBV7-9 to TRBJ2-7, with D possibly called TRBD1 or TRBD2 (5 bases each). The CDR3 has 14 amino acids. The V gene's germline CDR1 is SEHNR and CDR2 FQNEAQ (reference sequence). The CDR3: CASSFQRGTDDQYF. Written as DNA, the CDR3 is TGTGCCAGCAGCTTTCAGCGAGGGACGGACGATCAGTACTTC.

This clonotype was seen repeatedly, ten times or more. This chain joins TRBV6-1 and TRBJ2-1; 11 nucleotides line up with TRBD2. Germline V gene lookup returns CDR1 MNHNS and CDR2 SASEGT. The CDR3 runs to 15 residues. With 7 bases clipped from V and 4 bases from J, the junction kept 6 bases outside the gene matches. The CDR3 DNA reads as TGTGCCAGCATATCCACTAGCGGGGGTTACAATGAGCAGTTCTTC. It encodes CASISTSGGYNEQFF.

This clonotype was counted many times. This chain uses TRBV3-1 with TRBJ2-2; D is ambiguous. The CDR3 spans 16 residues. V dropped 1 base and J dropped 0 bases, with 9 bases sitting between them. Germline lookup yields CDR1 LGHDT and CDR2 YNNKEL (reference sequence). The CDR3 loop is CASSQGWRPNTGELFF. CDR3 sequence (DNA): TGTGCCAGCAGCCAAGGTTGGCGGCCGAACACCGGGGAGCTGTTTTTT.

In its sample, this clonotype was seen many times. The germline gene is not matched at one end of the junction; a read error may be the cause. The CDR3 nucleotides read TGTGCGACCACCGGGGAGCTGTTTTTT. Translating gives CATTGELFF. The rearrangement uses TRBV15 and TRBJ2-2; D call uncertain. This CDR3 has 9 amino acids. In germline, CDR1 is LNHNV, CDR2 YYDKDF (reference sequence).

This clonotype was counted a few times. The chain joins TRBV15 to TRBJ2-3; D unresolved. The CDR3 runs 14 residues. CDR1 is LNHNV, CDR2 YYDKDF, per germline (reference sequence). With 4 bases removed from V and 1 base from J, the gap between germline ends came to 9 bases. The CDR3 region has the DNA TGTGCCACCAGCAAGACCTGGGGCACAGATACGCAGTATTTT. Amino acid sequence: CATSKTWGTDTQYF.

This clonotype was seen repeatedly, ten times or more. This rearrangement joins TRBV3-1 to TRBJ2-3; D is undetermined. The CDR3 extends over 11 amino acids. The germline CDR1 and CDR2 sequences are LGHDT and YNNKEL (reference sequence). V dropped 6 bases and J dropped 4 bases, with 5 bases sitting between them. CDR3 protein: CASRAADTQYF. CDR3 DNA: TGTGCCAGCAGGGCGGCAGATACGCAGTATTTT.

This clonotype was detected ten times or more. V usage is TRBV20-1 and J usage is TRBJ2-5; TRBD2 matches 13 bases. From germline, CDR1 is DFQATT and CDR2 SNEGSKA (reference sequence). The CDR3 length is 13 residues. The CDR3 nucleotides read TGCAGCGGGACTAGCGGGGCAGTGGAGACCCAGTACTTC. Protein product: CSGTSGAVETQYF.

V is TRBV4-3 and J is TRBJ2-7; TRBD2 matches 12 bases. The CDR3 is 16 amino acids. Germline V CDR1 and CDR2: LGHNA, YSLEER. J lost 4 bases, V lost 0 bases, and 4 bases had no gene match. The CDR3 region is CASSQEALAGGYEQYF. The CDR3 nucleotides read TGCGCCAGCAGCCAAGAAGCACTAGCGGGGGGATACGAGCAGTACTTC.

V is TRBV6-4 and J is TRBJ2-7, with 9 bases fitting TRBD1. V lost 7 bases, J lost 2 bases, and 6 bases stayed unmatched. This CDR3 is 14 amino acids long. Germline CDR1 reads MRHNA; CDR2 reads SNTAGT. The DNA of the CDR3 is TGTGCCAGCACTGCGGGACAGGGAACCTACGAGCAGTACTTC. The encoded protein is CASTAGQGTYEQYF.

The V and J genes are TRBV6-1 and TRBJ2-3, with 11 bases lining up with TRBD2. Germline lookup yields CDR1 MNHNS and CDR2 SASEGT. V shed 8 bases, J shed 3 bases, and the junction held 10 bases outside the gene matches. The CDR3 has 16 residues. The CDR3 bases are TGTGCCAGCGGCCACTTTAGCGGGGGGGCGACAGATACGCAGTATTTT. Amino acid sequence: CASGHFSGGATDTQYF.

The rearrangement links TRBV6-1 to TRBJ2-3; possible D gene TRBD2, 6 bases. The germline V and J ends were trimmed by 5 bases and 5 bases, with 20 bases remaining between them. CDR3 length equals 16 residues. In germline, CDR1 is MNHNS, CDR2 SASEGT. The CDR3 loop reads CASSPAPGHGGDTQYF. CDR3 nucleotides: TGTGCCAGCAGTCCCGCCCCGGGGCACGGGGGAGATACGCAGTATTTT.

The gene calls are TRBV6-5 and TRBJ1-2, with D possibly matching TRBD1 (5 bases). Trimming stripped 4 bases from V and 8 bases from J, with 17 bases between. Germline V gives CDR1 MNHEY, CDR2 SVGAGI. This CDR3 comprises 14 residues. The CDR3 reads CASSLGPGSGGYTF. The CDR3 DNA reads as TGTGCCAGCAGTTTGGGTCCAGGGTCAGGCGGCTACACCTTC.

The genes are TRBV20-1 and TRBJ1-2, with 8 nucleotides matching TRBD1. In germline, CDR1 is DFQATT, CDR2 SNEGSKA (reference sequence). This CDR3 spans 14 amino acids. Trimming took 2 bases from V and 5 from J; bases not matched to a gene: 7. In nucleotides, the CDR3 is TGCAGTGCTAGATCCCTGACAGGGGATTATGGCTACACCTTC. It codes for CSARSLTGDYGYTF.

In this sample, this clonotype turned up many times. The CDR3 protein is CASSYSDRPGNTIYF. The DNA of the CDR3 is TGTGCCAGCAGTTACTCCGACAGGCCTGGAAACACCATATATTTT. This rearrangement joins TRBV6-5 to TRBJ1-3; the D gene is possibly TRBD1 (6 bases). This CDR3 spans 15 amino acids. Germline CDR1 and CDR2: MNHEY and SVGAGI. Trimming removed 0 bases at V and 2 bases at J, with 8 bases between.

This clonotype occurred many times. This rearrangement joins TRBV24-1 to TRBJ1-2, with D possibly TRBD1 on 6 matching bases. The V end was cut by 5 bases, the J end by 1 base, with 10 bases between. The CDR3 has 14 residues. Germline V gives CDR1 KGHDR, CDR2 SFDVKD. This chain's CDR3 is CATSADRYNYGYTF. The CDR3 DNA sequence: TGTGCCACCAGTGCCGACAGGTATAACTATGGCTACACCTTC.

A note on this clonotype: With a much larger clone just one base away, this may be a read error. V and J are TRBV4-3 and TRBJ2-3; D is uncertain. The germline V gene encodes CDR1 LGHNA and CDR2 YSLEER. The CDR3 length is 15 residues. CDR3 loop: CVSSQDKQSTDTQYF. In nucleotides, the CDR3 is TGCGTCAGCAGCCAAGATAAACAGAGCACAGATACGCAGTATTTT.

This sequence joins TRBV10-1 and TRBJ2-5, with 7 bases matching TRBD1. The CDR3 runs to 16 residues. Germline loops: CDR1 WNHNN, CDR2 SYGVQD (reference sequence). J lost 5 bases, V lost 5 bases, and 14 bases had no gene match. The CDR3 spells CASSTTRQGVGETQYF. The CDR3 DNA is TGCGCCAGCAGTACGACCAGGCAGGGGGTCGGGGAGACCCAGTACTTC.

This clonotype was observed at least ten times. This rearrangement joins TRBV6-2 or TRBV6-3 to TRBJ1-3, with D perhaps matching TRBD1 (6 bases). V lost 7 bases to trimming and J lost 0 bases, with 13 bases between them. Germline V gene sequence: CDR1 MNHEY, CDR2 SVGEGT. The CDR3 has 15 amino acids. For the CDR3, the DNA is TGTGCCAGCAATACCGACAGGCGCTCTGGAAACACCATATATTTT. This codes for CASNTDRRSGNTIYF.

The sample holds many counts of this clonotype. The V gene is TRBV12-3 or TRBV12-4, the J gene TRBJ2-1; 9 nucleotides match TRBD2. CDR3 length: 18 amino acids. The V segment lost 3 bases and the J segment 5 bases; nucleotides outside the gene matches: 14. In nucleotides, the CDR3 is TGTGCCAGCAGTTTTGGTCGGACTAGCGCAAAACTGCACAATGAGCAGTTCTTC. Residues: CASSFGRTSAKLHNEQFF.